This entry lists 18 T cell receptor beta chains sequenced from one sample in a study of blood T cell repertoires in COVID-19 (dated by TCRdb to the early 2020s). Library construction relied on the immunoSEQ multiplex PCR assay. TCRdb provides this immuneACCESS table in a form limited to in-frame rearrangements. Some clones are lacking; in checked studies, under half of them reflect an unresolved V gene, and why the rest are absent is not known. The sample table records about 44,000 clones; roughly 87% of these occur just once. The ten largest make up about a sixth of the sample. Input material: peripheral blood. Receptors originate from a man aged 65-85 years with active COVID-19.

This chain links TRBV2 with TRBJ2-5, with TRBD2 matching 7 bases. With V trimmed by 10 bases and J by 5 bases, 10 bases remained unmatched. This CDR3 is built from 13 residues. Germline CDR1 SNHLY, CDR2 FYNNEI. CDR3 region: CATIRLGGETQYF. CDR3 nucleotides: TGTGCCACCATTAGACTGGGGGGGGAGACCCAGTACTTC.

The chain carries TRBV5-3 and TRBJ1-2, with TRBD1 identical over 10 bases. TRBV5-3 is sorted into the ORF group, with uncertain function. This CDR3 contains 15 residues. Unmatched junction bases numbered 1, after V lost 0 bases and J lost 2 bases. CDR3 nucleotide sequence: TGTGCCAGAAGCTTGGGGACAGGGGGGAACTATGGCTACACCTTC. Its translation is CARSLGTGGNYGYTF.

This rearrangement joins TRBV9 to TRBJ1-4; 7 bases agree with TRBD1. V was clipped by 0 bases and J by 7 bases; unmatched bases: 3. CDR1 is SGDLS, CDR2 YYNGEE, per germline. The CDR3 loop spans 14 amino acids. The CDR3 loop reads CASSVAQGTEKLFF. CDR3 sequence (DNA): TGTGCCAGCAGCGTAGCACAGGGGACTGAAAAACTGTTTTTT.

V usage is TRBV27 and J usage is TRBJ2-7; 7 bases fit TRBD1. CDR1 is MNHEY, CDR2 SMNVEV, per germline (reference sequence). The junction had 6 bases not matched to a gene; V was cut back by 5 bases and J by 5 bases. This CDR3 is built from 13 residues. The CDR3 DNA reads as TGTGCCAGCAGTCGACAGGGTTTCAACGAGCAGTACTTC. This sequence encodes CASSRQGFNEQYF.

V usage is TRBV5-1 and J usage is TRBJ1-3, with D perhaps TRBD1 (5 bases). This CDR3 region has 15 residues. In germline, CDR1 is SGHRS, CDR2 YFSETQ. V dropped 0 bases and J dropped 7 bases, with 14 bases sitting between them. CDR3 in amino acids: CASSLGAGKGNTIYF. The CDR3 DNA reads as TGCGCCAGCAGCTTGGGGGCAGGGAAGGGGAACACCATATATTTT.

The V and J genes are TRBV5-1 and TRBJ2-7, with D possibly matching TRBD2 (7 bases). This CDR3 region has 15 residues. V was pared by 3 bases and J by 1 base, with 14 bases between. The germline V gene encodes CDR1 SGHRS and CDR2 YFSETQ. CDR3 sequence reads: CASSSGGGGSYEQYF. CDR3 bases: TGCGCCAGCAGCTCCGGGGGCGGGGGTTCCTACGAGCAGTACTTC.

The chain recombines TRBV28 with TRBJ2-5; 14 nucleotides align to TRBD2. The germline CDR1 and CDR2 sequences are MDHEN and SYDVKM. V gave up 5 bases and J gave up 6 bases; unmatched junction bases: 5. The CDR3 spans 15 residues. CDR3 amino acids: CASSQTSGGAKTQYF. In nucleotides, the CDR3 is TGTGCCAGCAGTCAGACTAGCGGGGGGGCGAAGACCCAGTACTTC.

The rearrangement joins TRBV18 to TRBJ2-2, with D unclear. CDR3 length equals 14 residues. CDR1 and CDR2 from the germline V gene are KGHSH and LQKENI. Trimming stripped 0 bases from V and 6 bases from J, with 8 bases between. The CDR3 DNA is TGTGCCAGCTCACCACCCGGGTGGGCCGGGGAGCTGTTTTTT. Translated, it gives CASSPPGWAGELFF.

The J gene is TRBJ2-5, the V gene TRBV3-1 (or the pseudogene TRBV3-2); 13 bases align to TRBD2. Per germline, CDR1 LGHDT and CDR2 YNNKEL (reference sequence). J was trimmed by 2 bases and V by 4 bases; bases with no gene match: 4. The CDR3 runs 16 residues. The DNA for the CDR3 is TGTGCCAGCAGCCCCGGACTAGCGGGGGCGCAAGAGACCCAGTACTTC. The encoded protein is CASSPGLAGAQETQYF.

This chain uses TRBV5-4 with TRBJ2-1, with 8 bases fitting TRBD2. The trim removed 5 bases at V and 4 bases at J, leaving 8 bases unmatched. There are 15 residues in the CDR3. Germline assignment: CDR1 SGHNT and CDR2 YYREEE (reference sequence). The CDR3 DNA sequence: TGTGCCAGCAGGGTTACGGGGGGGCGGTACAATGAGCAGTTCTTC. This sequence encodes CASRVTGGRYNEQFF. Together with reference TRBV5-4 and TRBJ2-1, the CDR3 gives the full variable domain: ETGVTQSPTHLIKTRGQQVTLRCSSQSGHNTVSWYQQALGQGPQFIFQYYREEENGRGNFPPRFSGLQFPNYSSELNVNALELDDSALYLCASRVTGGRYNEQFFGPGTRLTVL.

The chain uses TRBV23-1 and TRBJ2-7, with a tentative D call TRBD2 (5 bases). TRBV23-1 is assigned to the ORF class and has an uncertain function. The CDR3 runs to 14 residues. V gave up 4 bases and J gave up 3 bases, with 13 bases separating them. CDR3 residues: CASSPRVLSYEQYF. The CDR3, as DNA: TGCGCCAGCAGTCCGAGGGTCCTTAGCTACGAGCAGTACTTC.

The chain joins TRBV19 to TRBJ1-1, with a possible D match to TRBD1 (6 bases). The germline V gene encodes CDR1 LNHDA and CDR2 SQIVND (reference sequence). This CDR3 contains 15 residues. V shed 4 bases and J shed 7 bases, with 19 bases lying between them. CDR3 region: CASSSRGGEVYEAFF. DNA for the CDR3: TGTGCCAGTAGTAGCAGGGGAGGGGAGGTCTATGAAGCTTTCTTT.

The chain joins TRBV19 to TRBJ2-5; 7 bases are a match to TRBD1. CDR1 and CDR2 (germline): LNHDA, SQIVND (reference sequence). The CDR3 spans 16 residues. After removal of 6 bases from V and 1 base from J, the junction contained 11 bases not matched to a gene. CDR3 in amino acids: CASSDGTAKGQETQYF. The CDR3 bases are TGTGCCAGTAGCGATGGGACAGCCAAGGGCCAAGAGACCCAGTACTTC.

V is TRBV4-3 and J is TRBJ2-7, with a possible D match to TRBD1 (5 bases). V lost 0 bases and J lost 3, with 15 bases in between. This CDR3 has 16 amino acids. Per the germline V gene, CDR1 is LGHNA and CDR2 is YSLEER. CDR3 nucleotide sequence: TGCGCCAGCAGCCAAGATTTAGACAGTCACCTCTACGAGCAGTACTTC. Translated: CASSQDLDSHLYEQYF.

The V call is TRBV5-4, the J call TRBJ1-2; maybe TRBD1 (6 bases). Between the trimmed V and J ends, which lost 2 bases and 6 bases, there was a span of 20 bases. The CDR3 loop spans 16 amino acids. Germline V gene data show CDR1 as SGHNT and CDR2 as YYREEE (reference sequence). As DNA, the CDR3 is TGTGCCAGCAGCTTATTCAACAAAAACAGGGATAATGGCTACACCTTC. Translation gives CASSLFNKNRDNGYTF. Full variable domain (outside the CDR3, taken from reference TRBV5-4 and TRBJ1-2): ETGVTQSPTHLIKTRGQQVTLRCSSQSGHNTVSWYQQALGQGPQFIFQYYREEENGRGNFPPRFSGLQFPNYSSELNVNALELDDSALYLCASSLFNKNRDNGYTFGSGTRLTVV.

V usage is TRBV5-1 and J usage is TRBJ2-2, with 8 bases lining up with TRBD2. Germline V gene sequence: CDR1 SGHRS, CDR2 YFSETQ. This CDR3 has 15 amino acids. Trimming took 6 bases from V and 2 from J; bases not matched to a gene: 6. CDR3 in DNA: TGCGCCAGCAACCCTATAGCGGGAAACACCGGGGAGCTGTTTTTT. It encodes CASNPIAGNTGELFF. The complete variable domain, with remaining parts taken from reference TRBV5-1 and TRBJ2-2, reads KAGVTQTPRYLIKTRGQQVTLSCSPISGHRSVSWYQQTPGQGLQFLFEYFSETQRNKGNFPGRFSGRQFSNSRSEMNVSTLELGDSALYLCASNPIAGNTGELFFGEGSRLTVL.

V usage is TRBV19 and J usage is TRBJ2-4, with D perhaps matching TRBD2 (6 bases). V lost 6 bases and J lost 0, with 9 bases in between. Germline V gene data show CDR1 as LNHDA and CDR2 as SQIVND (reference sequence). This CDR3 contains 14 residues. The CDR3 region is CASSSGLAKNIQYF. As DNA, the CDR3 is TGTGCCAGTAGCTCGGGACTAGCCAAAAACATTCAGTACTTC.

The chain combines TRBV7-2 with TRBJ1-6; D unclear. The ends were cut back, 3 bases at V and 10 bases at J, with 13 bases in the middle. From germline, CDR1 is SGHTA and CDR2 FQGNSA. CDR3 size: 14 residues. This CDR3 is CASSLISGGSPLHF. CDR3 coding DNA: TGTGCCAGCAGCTTGATCAGTGGTGGCTCACCCCTCCACTTT. The complete variable domain, with remaining parts taken from reference TRBV7-2 and TRBJ1-6, reads GAGVSQSPSNKVTEKGKDVELRCDPISGHTALYWYRQSLGQGLEFLIYFQGNSAPDKSGLPSDRFSAERTGGSVSTLTIQRTQQEDSAVYLCASSLISGGSPLHFGNGTRLTVT.